The T cell receptor (beta chain) described here comes from a study of T cell responses to AZD1222 COVID-19 vaccine. Findings and limits, study-wide: Dominant CD4 TCR responses targeted spike regions 160-218 and 743-854. Repertoire samples came only from after the peak T cell response. Only six AZD1222 recipients tested seropositive at baseline. Reportedly, close to half of spike-specific TCRs are directed against unmutated variant regions.

This CDR3 is 18 amino acids long. J gave up 7 bases and V 8 bases, and 19 bases lay outside the gene matches. Germline-derived CDR1 and CDR2 are LNHNV and YYDKDF (reference sequence). Some clones are missing from TCRdb's copy, which holds only in-frame ones; the method was immunoSEQ multiplex PCR. This table has approximately 150,000 clones, roughly 90% appearing once. As regards this clone: Its antigen is still unknown.

The specimen comprised peripheral blood, sampled 28 days after the second AZD1222 dose. The clonotype originates from an adult who received the AZD1222 COVID-19 vaccine. This rearrangement joins TRBV15 to TRBJ2-2, with 10 nucleotides matching TRBD1. In DNA, the CDR3 is TGTGCCACCTACACAGGGGTTATGGGACAGGGGAAATTCGGGGAGCTGTTTTTT. Protein: CATYTGVMGQGKFGELFF.